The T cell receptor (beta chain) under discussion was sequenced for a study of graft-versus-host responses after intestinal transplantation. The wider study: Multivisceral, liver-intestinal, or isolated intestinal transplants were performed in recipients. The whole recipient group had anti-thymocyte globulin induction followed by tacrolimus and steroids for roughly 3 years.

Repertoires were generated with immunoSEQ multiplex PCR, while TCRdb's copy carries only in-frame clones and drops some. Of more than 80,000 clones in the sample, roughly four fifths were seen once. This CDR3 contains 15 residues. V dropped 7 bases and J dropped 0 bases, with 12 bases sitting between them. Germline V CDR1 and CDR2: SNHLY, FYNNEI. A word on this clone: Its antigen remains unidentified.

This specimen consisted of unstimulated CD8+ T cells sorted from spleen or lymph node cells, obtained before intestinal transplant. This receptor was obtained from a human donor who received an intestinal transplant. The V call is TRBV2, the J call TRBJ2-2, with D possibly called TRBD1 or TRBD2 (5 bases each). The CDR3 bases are TGTGCCAGCACCCCGGGACCGTCGAACACCGGGGAGCTGTTTTTT. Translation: CASTPGPSNTGELFF. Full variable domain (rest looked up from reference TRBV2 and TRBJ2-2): EPEVTQTPSHQVTQMGQEVILRCVPISNHLYFYWYRQILGQKVEFLVSFYNNEISEKSEIFDDQFSVERPDGSNFTLKIRSTKLEDSAMYFCASTPGPSNTGELFFGEGSRLTVL.